This is a list of T cell receptor beta chains from one sample in a study of OX40 agonist ivuxolimab in advanced cancers. Using immunoSEQ multiplex PCR, the repertoire was profiled, and TCRdb retains in-frame clones only, with some absent. Of some 140,000 clones detected, about nine tenths appear once; the ten largest clones hold about 1%. Sequenced material: CD4+ or CD8+ T cells sorted from blood, taken in a trial of the OX40 agonist ivuxolimab. The receptors were gathered from an adult with an advanced solid tumor such as melanoma, head and neck, liver or kidney cancer. CDR3s include the opening cysteine and the closing phenylalanine or tryptophan. The order of the fields is clone size, D gene, J gene, V gene, CDR3 protein, CDR3 DNA. A D gene is named only where the DNA matches it firmly. Expanded clones get a size class; other rows say once, few or many, or leave the size out.

-,TRBD1,TRBJ1-1,TRBV11-3,CASSLDRRGRHNAHTEAFF,TGTGCCAGCAGCTTAGATCGCAGGGGGCGTCACAATGCCCACACTGAAGCTTTCTTT
-,TRBD1,TRBJ2-7,TRBV10-3,CAISESTGRDEQYF,TGTGCCATCAGTGAGTCGACAGGGCGCGACGAGCAGTACTTC
-,-,TRBJ2-3,TRBV5-1,CASSSQASTDTQYF,TGCGCCAGCAGCTCCCAAGCTAGCACAGATACGCAGTATTTT
-,-,TRBJ1-1,TRBV7-2,CASSIRDWIEAFF,TGTGCCAGCAGCATCCGGGACTGGATTGAAGCTTTCTTT
-,TRBD1,TRBJ1-1,TRBV2,CASTVGQGIAFF,TGTGCCAGCACCGTGGGACAGGGTATCGCTTTCTTT
-,TRBD2,TRBJ2-3,TRBV2,CASRKVAGGTDTQYF,TGTGCCAGCAGGAAGGTAGCGGGAGGCACAGATACGCAGTATTTT
-,-,TRBJ1-4,TRBV18,CASSLGTLGEKLFF,TGTGCCAGCTCACTCGGGACTCTTGGCGAAAAACTGTTTTTT
-,TRBD2,TRBJ2-7,TRBV29-1,CSVAGLAGGAEQYF,TGCAGCGTTGCCGGACTAGCGGGAGGGGCCGAGCAGTACTTC
-,-,TRBJ1-1,TRBV11-1,CASSLDRNTEAFF,TGTGCCAGCAGCTTAGACAGGAACACTGAAGCTTTCTTT
once,-,TRBJ2-1,TRBV7-3,CASSSGSDGGEQFF,TGTGCCAGCAGCTCTGGATCAGATGGGGGTGAGCAGTTCTTC
-,TRBD2,TRBJ2-1,TRBV5-1,CASSFSGSSYNEQFF,TGCGCCAGCAGCTTTAGCGGGAGCTCCTACAATGAGCAGTTCTTC
-,-,TRBJ1-1,TRBV11-2,CASSSPGGTEAFF,TGTGCCAGCAGCTCTCCCGGAGGCACTGAAGCTTTCTTT
-,TRBD2,TRBJ2-1,TRBV7-3,CASSWGTSGGEQFF,TGTGCCAGCAGCTGGGGGACTAGCGGGGGTGAGCAGTTCTTC
-,-,TRBJ1-5,TRBV5-1,CASSLGQLDQPQHF,TGCGCCAGCAGCTTGGGACAGCTCGATCAGCCCCAGCATTTT
-,-,TRBJ2-7,TRBV7-2,CASSLMRRVEQYF,TGTGCCAGCAGCTTAATGAGACGGGTCGAGCAGTACTTC
-,TRBD2,TRBJ2-1,TRBV7-9,CASSTAQRGNNEQFF,TGTGCCAGCAGCACAGCCCAGCGGGGCAACAATGAGCAGTTCTTC
-,-,TRBJ1-3,TRBV5-1,CASSPGGAFNGNTIYF,TGCGCCAGCAGCCCTGGTGGGGCTTTTAATGGAAACACCATATATTTT
-,-,TRBJ1-4,TRBV11-3,CASSPRGPSRNEKLFF,TGTGCCAGCAGCCCCCGAGGACCTAGCAGAAATGAAAAACTGTTTTTT
-,-,TRBJ2-3,TRBV29-1,CSVEPSGPGDTQYF,TGCAGCGTTGAACCCTCGGGACCCGGAGATACGCAGTATTTT
-,-,TRBJ2-2,TRBV2,CASSEISGELFF,TGTGCCAGCAGTGAAATTTCCGGGGAGCTGTTTTTT
-,-,TRBJ1-1,TRBV18,CASSESMELNTEAFF,TGTGCCAGCTCAGAATCGATGGAGTTGAACACTGAAGCTTTCTTT
-,-,TRBJ1-4,TRBV11-3,CASSPRTDATNEKLFF,TGTGCCAGCAGCCCTCGTACGGACGCAACTAATGAAAAACTGTTTTTT
-,TRBD1,TRBJ2-7,TRBV5-6,CASHRGREQYF,TGTGCCAGCCACAGGGGACGCGAGCAGTACTTC
-,-,TRBJ2-1,TRBV18,CASSPAPGEQFF,TGTGCCAGCTCACCGGCGCCAGGAGAGCAGTTCTTC
-,-,TRBJ2-2,TRBV18,CASSPRDNSYTGELFF,TGTGCCAGCTCACCACGGGACAACTCTTACACCGGGGAGCTGTTTTTT
few,-,TRBJ1-3,TRBV6-1,CASSEVWGSSGNTIYF,TGTGCCAGCAGTGAAGTGTGGGGATCCTCTGGAAACACCATATATTTT
few,-,TRBJ1-3,TRBV19,CASSGQTSGNTIYF,TGTGCCAGTAGCGGACAGACTTCTGGAAACACCATATATTTT
-,-,TRBJ2-2,TRBV10-3,CAISPNTGELFF,TGTGCCATCAGCCCCAACACCGGGGAGCTGTTTTTT
-,-,TRBJ1-4,TRBV19,CASGTTNEKLFF,TGTGCCAGCGGGACAACTAATGAAAAACTGTTTTTT